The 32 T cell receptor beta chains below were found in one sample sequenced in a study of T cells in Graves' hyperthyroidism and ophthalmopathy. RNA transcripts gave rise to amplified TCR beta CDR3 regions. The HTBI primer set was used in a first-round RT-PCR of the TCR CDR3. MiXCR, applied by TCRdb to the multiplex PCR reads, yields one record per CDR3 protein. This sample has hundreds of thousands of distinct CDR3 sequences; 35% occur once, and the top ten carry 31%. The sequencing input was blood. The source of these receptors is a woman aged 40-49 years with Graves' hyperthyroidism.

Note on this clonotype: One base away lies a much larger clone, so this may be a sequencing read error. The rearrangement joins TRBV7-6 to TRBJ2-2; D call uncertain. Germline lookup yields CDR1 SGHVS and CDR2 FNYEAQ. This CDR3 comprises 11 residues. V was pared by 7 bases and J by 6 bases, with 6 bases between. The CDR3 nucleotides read TGTGCCAGCACCCTCTCCGGGGAGCTGTTTTTT. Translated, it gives CASTLSGELFF.

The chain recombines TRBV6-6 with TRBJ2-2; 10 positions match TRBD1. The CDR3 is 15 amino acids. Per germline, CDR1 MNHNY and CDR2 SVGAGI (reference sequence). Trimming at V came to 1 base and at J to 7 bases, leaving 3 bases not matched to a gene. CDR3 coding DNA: TGTGCCAGCAGTTACTGGGGGACAGGGGACGGGGAGCTGTTTTTT. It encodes CASSYWGTGDGELFF.

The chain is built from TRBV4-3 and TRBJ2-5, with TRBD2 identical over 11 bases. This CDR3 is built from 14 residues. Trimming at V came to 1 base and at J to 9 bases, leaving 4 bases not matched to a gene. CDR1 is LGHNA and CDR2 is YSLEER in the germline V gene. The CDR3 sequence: CASSQALAGEAQYF. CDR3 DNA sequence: TGCGCCAGCAGCCAAGCACTAGCGGGGGAGGCCCAGTACTTC.

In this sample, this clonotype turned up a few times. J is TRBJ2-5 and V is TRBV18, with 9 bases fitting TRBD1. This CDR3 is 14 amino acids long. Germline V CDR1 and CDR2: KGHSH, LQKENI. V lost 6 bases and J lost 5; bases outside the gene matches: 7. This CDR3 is CASSPGQGFETQYF. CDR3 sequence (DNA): TGTGCCAGCTCGCCGGGACAGGGTTTCGAGACCCAGTACTTC.

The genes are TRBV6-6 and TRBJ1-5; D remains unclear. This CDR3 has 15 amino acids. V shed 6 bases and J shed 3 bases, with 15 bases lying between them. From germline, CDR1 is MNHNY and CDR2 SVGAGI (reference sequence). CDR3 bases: TGTGCCAGCAGCGTAGAGGCAGGCCTCAATCAGCCCCAGCATTTT. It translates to CASSVEAGLNQPQHF.

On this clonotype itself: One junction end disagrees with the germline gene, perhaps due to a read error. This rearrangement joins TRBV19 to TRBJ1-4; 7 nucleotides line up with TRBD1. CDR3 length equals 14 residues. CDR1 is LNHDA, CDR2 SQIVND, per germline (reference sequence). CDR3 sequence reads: CASSIGRGNEKLFF. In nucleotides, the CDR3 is TGTGCCAGTAGCATAGGCAGGGGGAACGAAAAACTGTTTTTT.

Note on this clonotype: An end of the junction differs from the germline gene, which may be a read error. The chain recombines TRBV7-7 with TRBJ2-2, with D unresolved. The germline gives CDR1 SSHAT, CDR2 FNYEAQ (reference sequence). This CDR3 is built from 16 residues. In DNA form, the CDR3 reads TGTGCTAGCAGCTTAGTTTCGTGGTTGGATGGCGGGGAGCTGTTTTTT. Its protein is CASSLVSWLDGGELFF. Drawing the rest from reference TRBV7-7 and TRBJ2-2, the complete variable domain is GAGVSQSPRYKVTKRGQDVTLRCDPISSHATLYWYQQALGQGPEFLTYFNYEAQPDKSGLPSDRFSAERPEGSISTLTIQRTEQRDSAMYRCASSLVSWLDGGELFFGEGSRLTVL.

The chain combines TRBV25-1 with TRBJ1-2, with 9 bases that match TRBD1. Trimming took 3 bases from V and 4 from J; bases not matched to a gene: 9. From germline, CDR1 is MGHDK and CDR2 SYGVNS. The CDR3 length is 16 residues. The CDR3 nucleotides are TGTGCCAGCAGTGATACGACAGGGGGGTTTAGCTATGGCTACACCTTC. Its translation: CASSDTTGGFSYGYTF.

For the CDR3, the DNA is TGTGCCAGGCAAGGGGGTTATGGCTACACCTTC. This translates into CARQGGYGYTF. The rearrangement joins TRBV6-5 to TRBJ1-2; D might be TRBD1 (6 bases). The ends were cut back, 9 bases at V and 5 bases at J, with 10 bases in the middle. This CDR3 has 11 residues. Germline V lookup: CDR1 MNHEY, CDR2 SVGAGI.

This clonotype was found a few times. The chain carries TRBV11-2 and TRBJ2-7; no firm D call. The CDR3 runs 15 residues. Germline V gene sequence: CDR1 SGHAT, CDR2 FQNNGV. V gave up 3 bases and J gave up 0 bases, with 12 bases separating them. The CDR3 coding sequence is TGTGCCAGCAGCTTGCTGGCGGAGAGCTCCTACGAGCAGTACTTC. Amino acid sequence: CASSLLAESSYEQYF.

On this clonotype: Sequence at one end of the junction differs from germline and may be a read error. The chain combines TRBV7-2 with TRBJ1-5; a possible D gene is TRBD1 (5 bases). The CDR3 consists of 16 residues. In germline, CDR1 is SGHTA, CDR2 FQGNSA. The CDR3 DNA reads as TGCGCCAGCAGCCAAGAGGGCAGGGCAAGCAATCAGCCCCAGCATTTT. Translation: CASSQEGRASNQPQHF. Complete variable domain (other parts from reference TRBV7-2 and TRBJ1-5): GAGVSQSPSNKVTEKGKDVELRCDPISGHTALYWYRQSLGQGLEFLIYFQGNSAPDKSGLPSDRFSAERTGGSVSTLTIQRTQQEDSAVYLCASSQEGRASNQPQHFGDGTRLSIL.

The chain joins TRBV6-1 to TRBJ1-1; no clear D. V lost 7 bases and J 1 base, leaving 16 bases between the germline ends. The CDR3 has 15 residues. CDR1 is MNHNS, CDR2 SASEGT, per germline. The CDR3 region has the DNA TGTGCCAGCACTGTCCAAGGTGATTCGAACACTGAAGCTTTCTTT. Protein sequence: CASTVQGDSNTEAFF.

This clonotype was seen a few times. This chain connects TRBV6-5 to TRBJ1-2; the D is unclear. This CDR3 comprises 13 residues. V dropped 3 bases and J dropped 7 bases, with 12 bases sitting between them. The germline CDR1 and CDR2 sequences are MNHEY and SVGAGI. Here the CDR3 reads CASSYKIRGGYTF. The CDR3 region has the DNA TGTGCCAGCAGTTATAAGATTCGGGGTGGCTACACCTTC.

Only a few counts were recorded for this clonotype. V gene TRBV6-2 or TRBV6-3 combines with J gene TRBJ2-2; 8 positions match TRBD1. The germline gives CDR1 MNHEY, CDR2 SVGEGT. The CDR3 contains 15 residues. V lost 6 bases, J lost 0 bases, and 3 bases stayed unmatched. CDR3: CASRQGAANTGELFF. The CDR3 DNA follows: TGTGCCAGCAGGCAGGGGGCGGCGAACACCGGGGAGCTGTTTTTT.

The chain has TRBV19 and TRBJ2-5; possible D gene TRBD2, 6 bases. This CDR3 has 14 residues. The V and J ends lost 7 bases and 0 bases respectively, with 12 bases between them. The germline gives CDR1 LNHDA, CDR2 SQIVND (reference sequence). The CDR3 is CASTSREDQETQYF. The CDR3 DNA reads TGTGCCAGTACCTCCAGGGAGGACCAAGAGACCCAGTACTTC.

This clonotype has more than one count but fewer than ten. The chain's CDR3 is CASRRGDTNTGELFF. CDR3 coding DNA: TGTGCCAGCAGACGGGGGGATACGAACACCGGGGAGCTGTTTTTT. The chain couples TRBV6-1 to TRBJ2-2, with 7 bases matching TRBD2. The V segment lost 6 bases and the J segment 0 bases; nucleotides outside the gene matches: 4. The length of the CDR3 is 15 residues. Germline CDR1 and CDR2: MNHNS and SASEGT.

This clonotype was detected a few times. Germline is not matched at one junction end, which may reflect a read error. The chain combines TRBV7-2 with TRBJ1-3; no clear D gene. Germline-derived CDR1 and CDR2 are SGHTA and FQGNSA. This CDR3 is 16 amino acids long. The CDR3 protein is CASSLRASLSGNTIYF. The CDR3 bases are TGCGCCAGCAGCCTCCGGGCAAGCCTCTCTGGAAACACCATATATTTT. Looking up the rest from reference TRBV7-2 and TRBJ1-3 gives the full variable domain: GAGVSQSPSNKVTEKGKDVELRCDPISGHTALYWYRQSLGQGLEFLIYFQGNSAPDKSGLPSDRFSAERTGGSVSTLTIQRTQQEDSAVYLCASSLRASLSGNTIYFGEGSWLTVV.

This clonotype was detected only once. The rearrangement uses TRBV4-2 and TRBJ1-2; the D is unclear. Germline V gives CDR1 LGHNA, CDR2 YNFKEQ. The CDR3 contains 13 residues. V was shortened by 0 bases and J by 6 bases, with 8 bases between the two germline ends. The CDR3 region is CASSQDQRNGYTF. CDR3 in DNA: TGTGCCAGCAGCCAAGATCAGCGCAATGGCTACACCTTC.

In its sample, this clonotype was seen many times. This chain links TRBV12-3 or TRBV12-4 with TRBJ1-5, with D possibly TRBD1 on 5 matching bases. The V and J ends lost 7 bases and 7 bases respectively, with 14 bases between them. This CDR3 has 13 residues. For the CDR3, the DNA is TGTGCCAGCACCTCTGGGGGGACGCAGCCCCAGCATTTT. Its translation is CASTSGGTQPQHF.

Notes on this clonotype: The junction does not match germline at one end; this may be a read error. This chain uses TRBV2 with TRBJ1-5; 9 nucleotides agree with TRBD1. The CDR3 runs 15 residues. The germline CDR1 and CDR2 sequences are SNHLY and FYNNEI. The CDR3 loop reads CASRPGQGRDQLQHF. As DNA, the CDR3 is TGTGCCAGTAGACCGGGACAGGGTAGAGATCAGCTCCAGCATTTT.

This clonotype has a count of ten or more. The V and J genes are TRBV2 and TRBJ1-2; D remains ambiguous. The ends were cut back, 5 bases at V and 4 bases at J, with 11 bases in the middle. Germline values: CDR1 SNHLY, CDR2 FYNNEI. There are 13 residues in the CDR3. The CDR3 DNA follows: TGTGCCAGCAGTCTCAAGACAAGCTATGGCTACACCTTC. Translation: CASSLKTSYGYTF.

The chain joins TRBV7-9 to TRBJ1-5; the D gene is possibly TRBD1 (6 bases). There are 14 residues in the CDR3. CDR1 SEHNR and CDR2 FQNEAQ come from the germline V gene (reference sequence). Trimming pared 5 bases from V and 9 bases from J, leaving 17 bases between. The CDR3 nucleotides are TGTGCCAGCAGCCAAGAGGGGGGGTTTAGGCCCCAGCATTTT. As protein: CASSQEGGFRPQHF.

The CDR3 reads CASSLGQGRGNSPLHF. The CDR3 DNA reads TGCGCCAGCAGCTTGGGACAGGGAAGAGGGAATTCACCCCTCCACTTT. The chain has TRBV5-1 and TRBJ1-6; TRBD1 matches at 7 bases. The CDR3 runs 16 residues. After removal of 0 bases from V and 7 bases from J, the junction contained 7 bases not matched to a gene. Germline assignment: CDR1 SGHRS and CDR2 YFSETQ.

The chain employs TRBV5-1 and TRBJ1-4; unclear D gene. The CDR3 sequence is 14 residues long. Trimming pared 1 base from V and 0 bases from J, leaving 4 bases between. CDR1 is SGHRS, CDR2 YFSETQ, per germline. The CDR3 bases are TGCGCCAGCAGCTTGACAACAACTAATGAAAAACTGTTTTTT. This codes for CASSLTTTNEKLFF.

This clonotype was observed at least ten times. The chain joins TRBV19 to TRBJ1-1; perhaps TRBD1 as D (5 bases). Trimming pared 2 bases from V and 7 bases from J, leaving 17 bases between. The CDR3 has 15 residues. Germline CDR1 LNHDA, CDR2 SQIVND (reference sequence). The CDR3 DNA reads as TGTGCCAGTAGTATAAAGGGGCGTCTCGGAGGTGAAGCTTTCTTT. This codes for CASSIKGRLGGEAFF.

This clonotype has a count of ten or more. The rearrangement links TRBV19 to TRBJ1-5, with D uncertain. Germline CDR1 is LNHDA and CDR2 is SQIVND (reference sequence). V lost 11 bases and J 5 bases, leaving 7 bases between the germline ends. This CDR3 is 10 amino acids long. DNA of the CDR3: TGTGCCCTAAGAGATCAGCCCCAGCATTTT. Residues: CALRDQPQHF. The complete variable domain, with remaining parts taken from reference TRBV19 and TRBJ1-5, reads DGGITQSPKYLFRKEGQNVTLSCEQNLNHDAMYWYRQDPGQGLRLIYYSQIVNDFQKGDIAEGYSVSREKKESFPLTVTSAQKNPTAFYLCALRDQPQHFGDGTRLSIL.

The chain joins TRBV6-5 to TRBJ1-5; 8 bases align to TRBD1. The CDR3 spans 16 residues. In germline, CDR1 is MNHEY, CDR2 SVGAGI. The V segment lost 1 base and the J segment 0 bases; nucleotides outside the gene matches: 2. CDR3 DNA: TGTGCCAGCAGTTACTGGGACAGGTATAGCAATCAGCCCCAGCATTTT. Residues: CASSYWDRYSNQPQHF.

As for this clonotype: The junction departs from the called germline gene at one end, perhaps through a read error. CDR3 sequence (DNA): TGCGCCAGCAGACGGGACAGAAACTACTACGACCAGTACTTC. Its translation: CASRRDRNYYDQYF. V is TRBV4-3 and J is TRBJ2-7; 7 nucleotides agree with TRBD1. Per the germline V gene, CDR1 is LGHNA and CDR2 is YSLEER. This CDR3 is built from 14 residues.

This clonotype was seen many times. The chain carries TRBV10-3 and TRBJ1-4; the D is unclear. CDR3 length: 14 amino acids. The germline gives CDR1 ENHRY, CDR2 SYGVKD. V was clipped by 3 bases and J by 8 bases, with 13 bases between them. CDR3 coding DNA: TGTGCCATCAGTGATTCGGGGAGGGAAGAAAAACTGTTTTTT. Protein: CAISDSGREEKLFF.

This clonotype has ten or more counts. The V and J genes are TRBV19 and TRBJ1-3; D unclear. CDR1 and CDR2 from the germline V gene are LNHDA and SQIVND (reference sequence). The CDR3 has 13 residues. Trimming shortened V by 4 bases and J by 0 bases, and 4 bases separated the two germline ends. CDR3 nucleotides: TGTGCCAGTAGTACGTACTCTGGAAACACCATATATTTT. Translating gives CASSTYSGNTIYF.

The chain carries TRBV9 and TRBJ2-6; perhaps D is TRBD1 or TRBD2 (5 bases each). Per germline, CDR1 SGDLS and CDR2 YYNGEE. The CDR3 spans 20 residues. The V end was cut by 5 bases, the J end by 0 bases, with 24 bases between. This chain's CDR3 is CASRSVLKLRGGSGANVLTF. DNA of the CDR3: TGTGCCAGCAGGTCGGTCCTCAAACTGAGGGGCGGCTCTGGGGCCAACGTCCTGACTTTC. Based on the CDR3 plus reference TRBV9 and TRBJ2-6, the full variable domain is DSGVTQTPKHLITATGQRVTLRCSPRSGDLSVYWYQQSLDQGLQFLIQYYNGEERAKGNILERFSAQQFPDLHSELNLSSLELGDSALYFCASRSVLKLRGGSGANVLTFGAGSRLTVL.

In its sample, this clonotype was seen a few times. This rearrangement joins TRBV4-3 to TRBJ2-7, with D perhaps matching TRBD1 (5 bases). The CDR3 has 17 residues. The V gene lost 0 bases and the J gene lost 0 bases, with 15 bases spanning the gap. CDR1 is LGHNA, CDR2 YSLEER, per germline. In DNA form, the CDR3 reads TGCGCCAGCAGCCAAGAAGTAGGCAGGGCCTACTCCTACGAGCAGTACTTC. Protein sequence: CASSQEVGRAYSYEQYF.